Sequencing of this TCR beta chain was carried out in a study of early T cells in non-severe SARS-CoV-2 infection. V trimming: 4 bases; J trimming: 5 bases; junction bases outside the gene matches: 4. The CDR3 consists of 15 residues. CDR1 is LNHDA, CDR2 SQIVND, per germline (reference sequence). TCRdb reprocessed the 5' RACE reads with MiXCR, giving one entry per CDR3 protein. Seen here are 60,000 to 65,000 distinct CDR3 sequences, roughly an eighth observed once, and the top ten hold roughly 4.5%. J is TRBJ2-2 and V is TRBV19; 10 nucleotides align to TRBD1. The clonotype was recovered from an adult who was a healthcare worker with PCR-confirmed SARS-CoV-2 infection or an uninfected control (not recorded which). The sample was whole blood. The CDR3 sequence: CASSTSDRGTGELFF. The CDR3 DNA follows: TGTGCCAGTAGTACCTCGGACAGGGGGACCGGGGAGCTGTTTTTT.